The 3 T cell receptor beta chains given below trace back to one sample, sequenced in a study of T-cell memory formation after mild COVID-19. TCRdb passed the 5' RACE reads through MiXCR, listing each CDR3 protein once. The sample includes fewer than 450,000 distinct CDR3 sequences, 20% to 25% seen only once; the top ten take 7% to 9.5%. The sample consisted of PBMCs or a T cell subset sorted from them (not recorded which). The receptor source for this set is an adult woman who had mild COVID-19 (a few samples of this study predate the infection). Cell type and time point are not known.

V usage is TRBV20-1 and J usage is TRBJ1-1; tentatively, D is TRBD1 (6 bases). Per the germline V gene, CDR1 is DFQATT and CDR2 is SNEGSKA (reference sequence). The V gene lost 4 bases and the J gene lost 4 bases, with 13 bases spanning the gap. This CDR3 comprises 13 residues. As DNA, the CDR3 is TGCAGTGCTAACAGGGAAGGGAGCACTGAAGCTTTCTTT. Amino acids: CSANREGSTEAFF.

This clonotype was found a few times. The chain uses TRBV30 and TRBJ2-7; 7 bases align to TRBD2. V was pared by 2 bases and J by 3 bases, with 7 bases of the junction left unmatched. Germline V gene data show CDR1 as GTSNPN and CDR2 as SVGIG (reference sequence). The CDR3 is 14 residues long. The CDR3 loop reads CAWSSGLVGYEQYF. In DNA form, the CDR3 reads TGTGCCTGGAGTTCAGGACTAGTTGGCTACGAGCAGTACTTC. Complete variable domain (other parts from reference TRBV30 and TRBJ2-7): SQTIHQWPATLVQPVGSPLSLECTVEGTSNPNLYWYRQAAGRGLQLLFYSVGIGQISSEVPQNLSASRPQDRQFILSSKKLLLSDSGFYLCAWSSGLVGYEQYFGPGTRLTVT.

This clonotype has more than one count but fewer than ten. CDR3 region: CASSQGTSGPERNTQYF. The CDR3 bases are TGTGCCAGCAGCCAAGGGACTAGCGGTCCGGAAAGGAATACGCAGTATTTT. The chain couples TRBV3-1 to TRBJ2-3; TRBD2 matches 10 bases. The CDR3 has 17 residues. Germline V gene sequence: CDR1 LGHDT, CDR2 YNNKEL (reference sequence). V dropped 1 base and J dropped 7; count of bases not matched to a gene: 11.